The 12 T cell receptor beta chains in this list originate from one sample, sequenced in a study of blood T cell repertoires in COVID-19. Data came from immunoSEQ multiplex PCR; TCRdb stores just in-frame clones and leaves some out. Of fewer than 250,000 clones listed, around 80% are singletons. Specimen: peripheral blood. Receptor source: a human donor in a cohort sampled during active COVID-19.

The chain couples TRBV19 to TRBJ1-1; D is uncertain. V was pared by 1 base and J by 9 bases, with 18 bases between. The CDR3 covers 15 residues. The V gene's germline CDR1 is LNHDA and CDR2 SQIVND (reference sequence). The CDR3 DNA reads as TGTGCCAGTAGTATAGCCGCGGGCTTCCAGCGGAAAGCTTTCTTT. Protein: CASSIAAGFQRKAFF.

The genes are TRBV19 and TRBJ2-2; 9 positions match TRBD1. Trimming took 5 bases from V and 4 from J; bases not matched to a gene: 2. Germline CDR1 is LNHDA and CDR2 is SQIVND (reference sequence). The CDR3 consists of 14 residues. Written as DNA, the CDR3 is TGTGCCAGTAGTCTACAGGGGGCCACCGGGGAGCTGTTTTTT. Its protein product is CASSLQGATGELFF. The full variable domain, its missing parts supplied by reference TRBV19 and TRBJ2-2, is DGGITQSPKYLFRKEGQNVTLSCEQNLNHDAMYWYRQDPGQGLRLIYYSQIVNDFQKGDIAEGYSVSREKKESFPLTVTSAQKNPTAFYLCASSLQGATGELFFGEGSRLTVL.

This clone has a handful of counts. This chain joins TRBV6-5 and TRBJ2-7; possible D gene TRBD1, 6 bases. This CDR3 contains 14 residues. Trimming shortened V by 8 bases and J by 0 bases, and 14 bases separated the two germline ends. Germline CDR1 MNHEY, CDR2 SVGAGI. CDR3 loop: CASRWGPSSYEQYF. In DNA, the CDR3 is TGTGCCAGCCGCTGGGGGCCTAGCTCCTACGAGCAGTACTTC.

The rearrangement uses TRBV3-1 (or the pseudogene TRBV3-2) and TRBJ2-2; D gene unclear. CDR3 length: 14 residues. The germline gives CDR1 LGHDT, CDR2 YNNKEL (reference sequence). Trimming took off 2 bases at V and 13 bases at J, with 17 bases between the two ends. CDR3 residues: CASSQIMTATRLFF. The CDR3 DNA sequence: TGTGCCAGCAGCCAAATTATGACTGCTACACGGCTGTTTTTT.

V usage is TRBV9 and J usage is TRBJ1-1; D is perhaps TRBD1 (6 bases). Germline V gives CDR1 SGDLS, CDR2 YYNGEE. The CDR3 has 13 amino acids. Trimming left V 4 bases short and J 4 bases short, with 11 bases between. The CDR3 spells CASSPQGSTEAFF. The CDR3 DNA is TGTGCCAGCAGCCCCCAGGGGAGCACTGAAGCTTTCTTT.

This chain uses TRBV29-1 with TRBJ1-3; 8 bases fit TRBD1. From germline, CDR1 is SQVTM and CDR2 ANQGSEA. The CDR3 has 13 amino acids. V was pared by 5 bases and J by 6 bases, with 6 bases of the junction left unmatched. The CDR3 spells CSVIDRGTNTIYF. CDR3 coding DNA: TGCAGCGTTATCGACAGGGGTACAAACACCATATATTTT.

The chain links TRBV5-1 to TRBJ2-7; D is possibly TRBD2 (5 bases). This CDR3 region has 14 residues. Trimming removed 0 bases at V and 0 bases at J, with 7 bases between. From germline, CDR1 is SGHRS and CDR2 YFSETQ. CDR3 sequence reads: CASSLGEFSYEQYF. DNA of the CDR3: TGCGCCAGCAGCTTGGGGGAGTTCTCCTACGAGCAGTACTTC.

The chain uses TRBV24-1 and TRBJ2-3, with 11 bases lining up with TRBD2. CDR3 length equals 15 residues. In germline, CDR1 is KGHDR, CDR2 SFDVKD. V trimming: 3 bases; J trimming: 5 bases; junction bases outside the gene matches: 3. In DNA form, the CDR3 reads TGTGCCACCAGTGATCCCGGGACTAGCGGAGATACGCAGTATTTT. This codes for CATSDPGTSGDTQYF.

The V and J genes are TRBV12-5 and TRBJ1-3, with TRBD1 matching over 8 bases. After removal of 6 bases from V and 4 bases from J, the junction contained 5 bases not matched to a gene. Germline assignment: CDR1 LGHNT and CDR2 FRNRAP. CDR3 length equals 14 residues. As DNA, the CDR3 is TGTGCTAGTGGCCAGGGGGCGCTGGGAAACACCATATATTTT. It is translated as CASGQGALGNTIYF.

V usage is TRBV18 and J usage is TRBJ1-5; a weak D match, TRBD1 (6 bases). Germline loops: CDR1 KGHSH, CDR2 LQKENI. There are 14 residues in the CDR3. Trimming pared 2 bases from V and 5 bases from J, leaving 10 bases between. In DNA form, the CDR3 reads TGTGCCAGCTCACCAGGGTACAGGGATCAGCCCCAGCATTTT. It encodes CASSPGYRDQPQHF.

The chain employs TRBV5-4 and TRBJ1-2; D uncertain. Trimming stripped 3 bases from V and 6 bases from J, with 15 bases between. This CDR3 is 14 amino acids long. Looked up from germline, CDR1 is SGHNT and CDR2 is YYREEE (reference sequence). The CDR3 loop reads CASSSRSRVDGYTF. The CDR3 region has the DNA TGTGCCAGCAGCTCCCGGAGCCGCGTCGATGGCTACACCTTC.

The CDR3 coding sequence is TGTGCCAGCAGCCTGGGTGGGGGGGACTATGGCTACACCTTC. It yields the protein CASSLGGGDYGYTF. The chain employs TRBV7-6 and TRBJ1-2, with a tentative D call TRBD1 (5 bases). Germline V lookup: CDR1 SGHVS, CDR2 FNYEAQ. CDR3 length: 14 amino acids. Between the trimmed V and J ends, which lost 5 bases and 3 bases, there was a span of 13 bases. Drawing the rest from reference TRBV7-6 and TRBJ1-2, the complete variable domain is GAGVSQSPRYKVTKRGQDVALRCDPISGHVSLYWYRQALGQGPEFLTYFNYEAQQDKSGLPNDRFSAERPEGSISTLTIQRTEQRDSAMYRCASSLGGGDYGYTFGSGTRLTVV.